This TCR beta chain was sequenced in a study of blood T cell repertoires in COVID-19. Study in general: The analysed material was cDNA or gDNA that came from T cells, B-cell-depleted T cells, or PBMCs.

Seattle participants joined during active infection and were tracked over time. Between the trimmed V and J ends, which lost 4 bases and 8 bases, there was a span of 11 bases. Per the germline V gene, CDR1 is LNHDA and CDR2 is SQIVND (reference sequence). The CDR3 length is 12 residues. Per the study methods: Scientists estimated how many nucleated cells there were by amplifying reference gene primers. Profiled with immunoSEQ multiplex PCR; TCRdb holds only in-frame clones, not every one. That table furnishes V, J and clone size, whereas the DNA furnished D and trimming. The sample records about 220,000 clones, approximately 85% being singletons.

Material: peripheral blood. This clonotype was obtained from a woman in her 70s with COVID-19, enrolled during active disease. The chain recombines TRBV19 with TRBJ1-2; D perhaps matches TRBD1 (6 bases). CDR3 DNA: TGTGCCAGTAGTACGAACAGGGACGGCTACACCTTC. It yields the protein CASSTNRDGYTF.